This is a list of T cell receptor beta chains from one sample in a study of blood T cell repertoires in COVID-19. Measured with immunoSEQ multiplex PCR; TCRdb has only the in-frame clones, and not every one. The table has a few hundred thousand clones, approximately 89% seen once. The sequencing sample was made of PBMCs or T cells enriched from blood (not recorded which). These receptors were collected from a woman aged 40 to 55 with acute COVID-19. CDR3s include the opening cysteine and the closing phenylalanine or tryptophan. A D gene is named only where the DNA matches it firmly. Rows may omit the clone size; those that give it use once, few, many or a size class.

abundance: .; d_gene: TRBD2; j_gene: TRBJ2-3; v_gene: TRBV11-3; CDR3aa: CASSPGEGDTQYF; CDR3nt: TGTGCCAGCAGCCCGGGGGAGGGAGATACGCAGTATTTT
abundance: .; d_gene: .; j_gene: TRBJ1-5; v_gene: TRBV12-5; CDR3aa: CASGNRVRGNQPQHF; CDR3nt: TGTGCTAGTGGTAACAGGGTACGGGGCAATCAGCCCCAGCATTTT
abundance: .; d_gene: TRBD1; j_gene: TRBJ2-5; v_gene: TRBV6-5; CDR3aa: CASRMTGAGETQYF; CDR3nt: TGTGCCAGCAGGATGACAGGGGCAGGGGAGACCCAGTACTTC
abundance: .; d_gene: TRBD2; j_gene: TRBJ2-7; v_gene: TRBV7-2; CDR3aa: CASSPPGLAGGREQYF; CDR3nt: TGTGCCAGCAGCCCACCGGGACTAGCGGGGGGGCGCGAGCAGTACTTC
abundance: .; d_gene: TRBD1; j_gene: TRBJ2-1; v_gene: TRBV3-1/TRBV3-2; CDR3aa: CASSQGTGVNEQFF; CDR3nt: TGTGCCAGCAGCCAAGGGACAGGGGTCAATGAGCAGTTCTTC
abundance: .; d_gene: TRBD2; j_gene: TRBJ2-2; v_gene: TRBV7-7; CDR3aa: CASSFGLAGTGELFF; CDR3nt: TGTGCTAGCAGCTTCGGACTAGCGGGCACCGGGGAGCTGTTTTTT
abundance: .; d_gene: .; j_gene: TRBJ2-5; v_gene: TRBV5-1; CDR3aa: CASSLAASASQETQYF; CDR3nt: TGCGCCAGCAGCTTGGCGGCTAGCGCGTCGCAAGAGACCCAGTACTTC
abundance: once; d_gene: .; j_gene: TRBJ2-7; v_gene: TRBV21-1; CDR3aa: CASSNWTGEIYEQYF; CDR3nt: TGTGCCAGCAGCAATTGGACAGGGGAAATCTACGAGCAGTACTTC
abundance: .; d_gene: .; j_gene: TRBJ1-2; v_gene: TRBV5-1; CDR3aa: CASSPGGLLNYGYTF; CDR3nt: TGCGCCAGCAGCCCGGGGGGACTGCTGAACTATGGCTACACCTTC
abundance: .; d_gene: .; j_gene: TRBJ1-2; v_gene: TRBV9; CDR3aa: CASSPTGEVYGYTF; CDR3nt: TGTGCCAGCAGCCCCACCGGTGAGGTCTATGGCTACACCTTC
abundance: few; d_gene: .; j_gene: TRBJ1-6; v_gene: TRBV27; CDR3aa: CASSVGPPGSSPLHF; CDR3nt: TGTGCCAGCAGTGTGGGGCCCCCGGGCTCTTCACCCCTCCACTTT
abundance: .; d_gene: TRBD1; j_gene: TRBJ1-3; v_gene: TRBV7-2; CDR3aa: CASSLGQGARGNTIYF; CDR3nt: TGTGCCAGCAGCTTGGGACAGGGGGCGCGAGGAAACACCATATATTTT
abundance: .; d_gene: .; j_gene: TRBJ1-1; v_gene: TRBV11-3; CDR3aa: CASSQLLQGNTEAFF; CDR3nt: TGTGCCAGCAGCCAGCTCTTACAGGGGAACACTGAAGCTTTCTTT
abundance: .; d_gene: .; j_gene: TRBJ2-5; v_gene: TRBV11-2; CDR3aa: CASSLVLGETQYF; CDR3nt: TGTGCCAGCAGCTTAGTTCTCGGGGAGACCCAGTACTTC
abundance: .; d_gene: .; j_gene: TRBJ2-3; v_gene: TRBV7-2; CDR3aa: CASSPGLIRTDTQYF; CDR3nt: TGTGCCAGCAGCCCAGGACTGATCCGCACAGATACGCAGTATTTT
abundance: few; d_gene: TRBD1; j_gene: TRBJ1-2; v_gene: TRBV5-1; CDR3aa: CASSLATGGTGYTF; CDR3nt: TGCGCCAGCAGCTTGGCGACAGGGGGCACTGGCTACACCTTC
abundance: once; d_gene: .; j_gene: TRBJ2-2; v_gene: TRBV5-1; CDR3aa: CASSLGHAGAGELFF; CDR3nt: TGCGCCAGCAGCTTGGGCCACGCAGGGGCCGGGGAGCTGTTTTTT
abundance: .; d_gene: TRBD2; j_gene: TRBJ2-5; v_gene: TRBV9; CDR3aa: CASSVGGAPQETQYF; CDR3nt: TGTGCCAGCAGCGTCGGGGGGGCTCCCCAAGAGACCCAGTACTTC
abundance: .; d_gene: TRBD2; j_gene: TRBJ2-2; v_gene: TRBV6-4; CDR3aa: CASRTSGTTGELFF; CDR3nt: TGTGCCAGCCGGACTAGCGGGACCACCGGGGAGCTGTTTTTT
abundance: .; d_gene: .; j_gene: TRBJ2-7; v_gene: TRBV9; CDR3aa: CASSVGGGPATYEQYF; CDR3nt: TGTGCCAGCAGCGTAGGGGGCGGACCGGCGACCTACGAGCAGTACTTC
abundance: .; d_gene: .; j_gene: TRBJ1-1; v_gene: TRBV4-3; CDR3aa: CASSQDIGTGNTEAFF; CDR3nt: TGCGCCAGCAGCCAAGATATCGGCACAGGCAACACTGAAGCTTTCTTT
abundance: .; d_gene: TRBD1; j_gene: TRBJ1-2; v_gene: TRBV12-3/TRBV12-4; CDR3aa: CASSPGQGSGYTF; CDR3nt: TGTGCCAGCAGCCCGGGACAGGGTTCTGGCTACACCTTC
abundance: .; d_gene: .; j_gene: TRBJ1-5; v_gene: TRBV15; CDR3aa: CATSRDPTTSNQPQHF; CDR3nt: TGTGCCACCAGCAGAGATCCGACAACCAGCAATCAGCCCCAGCATTTT
abundance: once; d_gene: .; j_gene: TRBJ1-5; v_gene: TRBV4-3; CDR3aa: CASSQDQAGNQPQHF; CDR3nt: TGCGCCAGCAGCCAAGATCAGGCAGGTAATCAGCCCCAGCATTTT
abundance: .; d_gene: .; j_gene: TRBJ2-2; v_gene: TRBV19; CDR3aa: CATTVVGSSGELFF; CDR3nt: TGTGCCACCACAGTAGTCGGTAGTTCCGGGGAGCTGTTTTTT
abundance: .; d_gene: .; j_gene: TRBJ1-2; v_gene: TRBV5-4; CDR3aa: CASSLDPQGRVLYGYTF; CDR3nt: TGTGCCAGCAGCTTGGACCCACAGGGTCGAGTCCTCTATGGCTACACCTTC
abundance: .; d_gene: TRBD2; j_gene: TRBJ2-1; v_gene: TRBV3-1/TRBV3-2; CDR3aa: CASSESGGSYNEQFF; CDR3nt: TGTGCCAGCAGCGAAAGCGGGGGCTCCTACAATGAGCAGTTCTTC
abundance: .; d_gene: TRBD1; j_gene: TRBJ1-5; v_gene: TRBV4-3; CDR3aa: CASSQRQGGQPQHF; CDR3nt: TGCGCCAGCAGCCAACGACAGGGCGGTCAGCCCCAGCATTTT
abundance: .; d_gene: TRBD1; j_gene: TRBJ2-3; v_gene: TRBV19; CDR3aa: CASRWGRGTGGRDTQYF; CDR3nt: TGTGCCAGTAGATGGGGACGTGGGACAGGGGGCAGGGATACGCAGTATTTT
abundance: few; d_gene: TRBD1; j_gene: TRBJ1-1; v_gene: TRBV2; CDR3aa: CASRDRGAAFF; CDR3nt: TGTGCCAGCAGGGACAGGGGGGCGGCTTTCTTT
abundance: .; d_gene: .; j_gene: TRBJ1-5; v_gene: TRBV19; CDR3aa: CASSIARNQPQHF; CDR3nt: TGTGCCAGTAGTATAGCCAGAAATCAGCCCCAGCATTTT
abundance: few; d_gene: .; j_gene: TRBJ1-2; v_gene: TRBV2; CDR3aa: CASRIEQGNYGYTF; CDR3nt: TGTGCCAGCAGGATTGAACAGGGTAACTATGGCTACACCTTC
abundance: .; d_gene: TRBD1; j_gene: TRBJ1-2; v_gene: TRBV10-3; CDR3aa: CAIRTGNGYTF; CDR3nt: TGTGCCATCAGGACAGGGAATGGCTACACCTTC
abundance: .; d_gene: .; j_gene: TRBJ1-4; v_gene: TRBV6-1; CDR3aa: CASSEEAGNNEKLFF; CDR3nt: TGTGCCAGCAGTGAAGAGGCAGGGAATAATGAAAAACTGTTTTTT
abundance: .; d_gene: TRBD1; j_gene: TRBJ1-3; v_gene: TRBV7-9; CDR3aa: CASTLRQGGGNTIYF; CDR3nt: TGTGCCAGCACCTTGAGACAGGGTGGTGGAAACACCATATATTTT
abundance: .; d_gene: TRBD1; j_gene: TRBJ2-4; v_gene: TRBV11-2; CDR3aa: CASSHGTGNKNIQYF; CDR3nt: TGTGCCAGCAGCCACGGGACAGGGAACAAAAACATTCAGTACTTC
abundance: .; d_gene: .; j_gene: TRBJ1-5; v_gene: TRBV6-6; CDR3aa: CASSYSGVQPQHF; CDR3nt: TGTGCCAGCAGTTACTCAGGGGTGCAGCCCCAGCATTTT
abundance: .; d_gene: .; j_gene: TRBJ2-2; v_gene: TRBV19; CDR3aa: CASSVGQRNTGELFF; CDR3nt: TGTGCCAGTAGTGTCGGACAGAGGAACACCGGGGAGCTGTTTTTT
abundance: .; d_gene: .; j_gene: TRBJ1-1; v_gene: TRBV21-1; CDR3aa: CASSNGHGSQIHTEAFF; CDR3nt: TGTGCCAGCAGCAACGGACACGGCAGCCAGATTCACACTGAAGCTTTCTTT
abundance: .; d_gene: TRBD1; j_gene: TRBJ1-1; v_gene: TRBV5-4; CDR3aa: CASRSGGNTEAFF; CDR3nt: TGTGCCAGCAGGTCAGGGGGGAACACTGAAGCTTTCTTT